What follows are 29 T cell receptor beta chains derived from one specimen sequenced in a study of T-cell memory formation after mild COVID-19. TCRdb itself ran the 5' RACE reads through MiXCR, one entry per CDR3 protein. The table lists a few hundred thousand distinct CDR3 sequences, 7% to 10% of them singletons. Sequencing was carried out using PBMCs or a T cell subset sorted from them (not recorded which). The receptors were gathered from a man in his late teens or twenties who had mild COVID-19 (a few samples of this study predate the infection). Cell type and time point are not known.

There are a few counts of this clonotype. This chain joins TRBV7-3 and TRBJ2-1; perhaps TRBD2 as D (6 bases). Germline V gene sequence: CDR1 SGHTA, CDR2 FQGTGA. The CDR3 covers 16 residues. Trimming took 5 bases from V and 6 from J, leaving 20 bases between them. As DNA, the CDR3 is TGTGCCAGCAGCCCGGACGGCTTGGTGGAGGGCAATGAGCAGTTCTTC. Encoded protein: CASSPDGLVEGNEQFF.

The V and J genes are TRBV6-2 or TRBV6-3 and TRBJ2-2; perhaps TRBD2 as D (5 bases). The CDR3 totals 15 residues. Trimming pared 3 bases from V and 3 bases from J, leaving 11 bases between. Germline V gene sequence: CDR1 MNHEY, CDR2 SVGEGT. CDR3 protein: CASSYIAADTGELFF. The CDR3 DNA reads TGTGCCAGCAGTTATATAGCAGCGGACACCGGGGAGCTGTTTTTT.

The chain has TRBV5-5 and TRBJ2-3; D call uncertain. The CDR3 totals 15 residues. Germline CDR1 SGHKS, CDR2 YYEKEE (reference sequence). The V end lost 2 bases, the J end lost 5 bases, and 15 bases lay between the germline ends. The CDR3 protein is CASSFPGVLGDTQYF. CDR3 nucleotides: TGTGCCAGCAGCTTCCCGGGCGTACTCGGAGATACGCAGTATTTT. The whole variable domain, filled in from reference TRBV5-5 and TRBJ2-3, reads DAGVTQSPTHLIKTRGQQVTLRCSPISGHKSVSWYQQVLGQGPQFIFQYYEKEERGRGNFPDRFSARQFPNYSSELNVNALLLGDSALYLCASSFPGVLGDTQYFGPGTRLTVL.

The sample holds a few counts of this clonotype. The genes are TRBV20-1 and TRBJ2-7; TRBD2 matches at 11 bases. V lost 6 bases, J lost 6 bases, and 16 bases stayed unmatched. The CDR3 extends over 16 amino acids. Germline V CDR1 and CDR2: DFQATT, SNEGSKA (reference sequence). CDR3 protein: CSALGSGGAVTGEQYF. The CDR3 DNA reads TGCAGTGCATTGGGTAGCGGGGGGGCCGTAACTGGCGAGCAGTACTTC.

The chain is built from TRBV5-1 and TRBJ1-2; D might be TRBD1 (5 bases). CDR3 length: 15 residues. The V end was cut by 6 bases, the J end by 2 bases, with 17 bases between. Looked up from germline, CDR1 is SGHRS and CDR2 is YFSETQ. This chain's CDR3 is CASTGYLGTNYGYTF. DNA for the CDR3: TGCGCCAGCACGGGTTACCTGGGGACGAACTATGGCTACACCTTC. Full variable domain (missing parts from reference TRBV5-1 and TRBJ1-2): KAGVTQTPRYLIKTRGQQVTLSCSPISGHRSVSWYQQTPGQGLQFLFEYFSETQRNKGNFPGRFSGRQFSNSRSEMNVSTLELGDSALYLCASTGYLGTNYGYTFGSGTRLTVV.

This clonotype was seen ten or more times. The J gene is TRBJ1-2, the V gene TRBV12-3 or TRBV12-4, with 9 bases aligning to TRBD1. CDR3 size: 14 residues. The J segment lost 6 bases and the V segment lost 7 bases, leaving 9 bases of the junction unmatched. DNA of the CDR3: TGTGCCAGCAACCTACAGGGGGCGGCGGATGGCTACACCTTC. Amino acid sequence: CASNLQGAADGYTF.

The rearrangement links TRBV10-2 to TRBJ2-2; 12 bases map to TRBD1. J lost 7 bases, V lost 6 bases, and 9 bases had no gene match. This CDR3 is 16 amino acids long. The V gene's germline CDR1 is WSHSY and CDR2 SAAADI. CDR3 region: CASRVPGQGAGGELFF. In DNA, the CDR3 is TGCGCCAGCAGGGTCCCGGGACAGGGGGCCGGCGGGGAGCTGTTTTTT.

The chain joins TRBV20-1 to TRBJ2-5; D is possibly TRBD2 (5 bases). Between the trimmed V and J ends, which lost 1 base and 7 bases, there was a span of 10 bases. CDR3 length equals 12 residues. Germline CDR1 is DFQATT and CDR2 is SNEGSKA (reference sequence). CDR3 loop: CSARGPRGTQYF. Here the CDR3 DNA reads TGCAGTGCTAGAGGACCCCGGGGGACCCAGTACTTC.

This clonotype appeared a few times. This chain links TRBV6-5 with TRBJ1-5; 9 bases align to TRBD1. This CDR3 has 15 residues. Trimming at V came to 4 bases and at J to 1 base, leaving 2 bases not matched to a gene. CDR1 MNHEY and CDR2 SVGAGI come from the germline V gene. CDR3 loop: CASSSGTGSNQPQHF. DNA of the CDR3: TGTGCCAGCAGTTCCGGGACAGGGAGCAATCAGCCCCAGCATTTT.

This chain joins TRBV20-1 and TRBJ2-5; D is uncertain. The CDR3 length is 13 residues. Trimming took 1 base from V and 2 from J, leaving 8 bases between them. CDR1 and CDR2 (germline): DFQATT, SNEGSKA (reference sequence). The CDR3 region is CSARAPPQETQYF. The CDR3 DNA reads as TGCAGTGCTAGAGCCCCTCCTCAAGAGACCCAGTACTTC.

The chain is built from TRBV5-4 and TRBJ1-4; TRBD1 is a possible D gene (5 bases). This CDR3 has 14 amino acids. Looked up from germline, CDR1 is SGHNT and CDR2 is YYREEE (reference sequence). V lost 1 base to trimming and J lost 8 bases, with 12 bases between them. The CDR3 sequence is CASSLRQGSEKLFF. Written as DNA, the CDR3 is TGTGCCAGCAGCTTGCGTCAGGGCTCGGAAAAACTGTTTTTT.

In its sample, this clonotype was seen a few times. CDR3 DNA: TGTGCCAGCAGCTTCGGGACAGGGTTTGGCAATCAGCCCCAGCATTTT. Protein product: CASSFGTGFGNQPQHF. The chain is built from TRBV7-9 and TRBJ1-5, with 9 bases identical to TRBD1. The germline V gene encodes CDR1 SEHNR and CDR2 FQNEAQ (reference sequence). CDR3 length: 16 residues. V gave up 3 bases and J gave up 2 bases; unmatched junction bases: 5.

The chain uses TRBV3-1 and TRBJ1-2; D is uncertain. V was pared by 1 base and J by 4 bases, with 13 bases between. This CDR3 is built from 15 residues. Looked up from germline, CDR1 is LGHDT and CDR2 is YNNKEL (reference sequence). CDR3 nucleotide sequence: TGTGCCAGCAGCCAAGGCAACGAGGCCTTCTATGGCTACACCTTC. This sequence encodes CASSQGNEAFYGYTF.

This chain links TRBV5-1 with TRBJ2-1, with TRBD1 identical over 8 bases. Germline lookup yields CDR1 SGHRS and CDR2 YFSETQ. The CDR3 is 14 residues long. V lost 4 bases to trimming and J lost 7 bases; unmatched junction nucleotides: 7. CDR3 DNA sequence: TGCGCCAGCAGCCCTGGACAGGGAACTAATGAGCAGTTCTTC. This gives the protein CASSPGQGTNEQFF.

At least ten counts were recorded for this clonotype. J is TRBJ2-7 and V is TRBV20-1, with D perhaps being TRBD1 or TRBD2 (5 bases each). The CDR3 extends over 14 amino acids. Germline values: CDR1 DFQATT, CDR2 SNEGSKA (reference sequence). V was cut by 6 bases and J by 3 bases, with 18 bases left in between. The CDR3 is CSARLIGALYEQYF. The CDR3, as DNA: TGCAGTGCGAGACTCATCGGGGCCCTCTACGAGCAGTACTTC.

In its sample, this clonotype was seen a few times. The chain combines TRBV7-2 with TRBJ2-5; D is undetermined. With 4 bases removed from V and 5 bases from J, the gap between germline ends came to 11 bases. There are 13 residues in the CDR3. CDR1 and CDR2 from the germline V gene are SGHTA and FQGNSA. The CDR3 coding sequence is TGTGCCAGCAGCTCCCAGGCCGGGGAGACCCAGTACTTC. Amino acids: CASSSQAGETQYF.

A few counts support this clonotype. This chain uses TRBV2 with TRBJ2-5, with a possible D match to TRBD2 (5 bases). V shed 5 bases and J shed 5 bases, with 12 bases lying between them. Germline CDR1 is SNHLY and CDR2 is FYNNEI. There are 13 residues in the CDR3. The CDR3 loop reads CASSIDRGETQYF. The CDR3 coding sequence is TGTGCCAGCAGTATCGATAGAGGGGAGACCCAGTACTTC.

Only a few counts were recorded for this clonotype. The V and J genes are TRBV12-3 or TRBV12-4 and TRBJ2-7, with D possibly TRBD2 on 6 matching bases. This CDR3 comprises 14 residues. Trimming stripped 3 bases from V and 7 bases from J, with 16 bases between. The DNA for the CDR3 is TGTGCCAGCAGTTTCTTGGGGACGGGACTGGAGCAGTACTTC. Translating gives CASSFLGTGLEQYF.

This clonotype was detected a few times. V and J are TRBV3-1 and TRBJ2-2, with D unclear. The V end was cut by 3 bases, the J end by 1 base, with 12 bases between. The germline V gene encodes CDR1 LGHDT and CDR2 YNNKEL (reference sequence). The CDR3 runs 16 residues. Here the CDR3 DNA reads TGTGCCAGCAGCCATCATACGCAGAGGAACACCGGGGAGCTGTTTTTT. This translates into CASSHHTQRNTGELFF.

This clonotype was observed at least ten times. The V and J genes are TRBV20-1 and TRBJ2-4; D tentatively fits TRBD1 or TRBD2 (5 bases each). Germline V gene lookup returns CDR1 DFQATT and CDR2 SNEGSKA (reference sequence). This CDR3 has 13 amino acids. Deletions cut 1 base from V and 7 bases from J, with 11 bases between. CDR3 DNA sequence: TGCAGTGCTAGAGGGGCAGGGACGAACATTCAGTACTTC. This encodes CSARGAGTNIQYF.

The chain combines TRBV5-1 with TRBJ2-7; 10 nucleotides line up with TRBD1. The germline V gene has CDR1 SGHRS and CDR2 YFSETQ. The CDR3 is 15 amino acids. With V trimmed by 7 bases and J by 2 bases, 9 bases remained unmatched. CDR3 DNA: TGCGCCAGCTCTATGGGGACAGGGGTGGCCTACGAGCAGTACTTC. This codes for CASSMGTGVAYEQYF.

At least ten counts were recorded for this clonotype. The chain employs TRBV4-2 and TRBJ2-7; D might be TRBD2 (6 bases). The CDR3 contains 12 residues. CDR1 is LGHNA, CDR2 YNFKEQ, per germline. Trimming left V 3 bases short and J 7 bases short, with 10 bases between. The chain's CDR3 is CASSQSGPEQYV. The CDR3 nucleotides are TGTGCCAGCAGCCAGAGCGGGCCGGAGCAGTACGTC.

This clonotype occurred a few times. The rearrangement uses TRBV20-1 and TRBJ1-2, with 12 bases that match TRBD1. The CDR3 sequence is 13 residues long. The V gene's germline CDR1 is DFQATT and CDR2 SNEGSKA (reference sequence). Germline trimming cut 5 bases from V and 9 bases from J; bases unmatched to any gene: 7. CDR3 sequence (DNA): TGCAGTGCTGGGACAGGGGGCGCGGTAAGCTACACCTTC. It yields the protein CSAGTGGAVSYTF.

This sequence joins TRBV5-4 and TRBJ1-1, with D hard to call. The CDR3 totals 13 residues. Germline CDR1 and CDR2: SGHNT and YYREEE (reference sequence). Trimming pared 1 base from V and 6 bases from J, leaving 10 bases between. The CDR3 loop reads CASSLLYQPEAFF. The CDR3 bases are TGTGCCAGCAGCTTGTTATATCAGCCTGAAGCTTTCTTT.

The V gene is TRBV7-2, the J gene TRBJ2-7; 13 bases align to TRBD2. After removal of 6 bases from V and 4 bases from J, the junction contained 6 bases not matched to a gene. CDR3 length: 15 amino acids. Per germline, CDR1 SGHTA and CDR2 FQGNSA. The DNA for the CDR3 is TGTGCCAGCAGTCCGGGGACTAGCGGGGTGTACGAGCAGTACGTC. This sequence encodes CASSPGTSGVYEQYV.

The chain is built from TRBV3-1 and TRBJ2-3, with D uncertain. The CDR3 is 16 residues long. The germline V gene has CDR1 LGHDT and CDR2 YNNKEL (reference sequence). With 0 bases removed from V and 2 bases from J, the gap between germline ends came to 12 bases. This chain's CDR3 is CASSQDGRWFTDTQYF. In DNA, the CDR3 is TGTGCCAGCAGCCAAGATGGACGGTGGTTCACAGATACGCAGTATTTT.

The chain is built from TRBV27 and TRBJ2-1; 8 nucleotides agree with TRBD2. Germline lookup yields CDR1 MNHEY and CDR2 SMNVEV (reference sequence). Losses at the gene ends were 2 bases for V and 6 bases for J; bases not matched to a gene: 3. CDR3 size: 14 residues. This CDR3 reads CASSLRGGINEQFF. The CDR3 coding sequence is TGTGCCAGCAGTTTACGGGGGGGGATCAATGAGCAGTTCTTC.

This clonotype has a handful of counts. This chain joins TRBV2 and TRBJ1-1, with D perhaps TRBD1 (6 bases). Trimming cost V 8 bases and J 1 base, with 8 bases left between them. The germline V gene has CDR1 SNHLY and CDR2 FYNNEI. CDR3 length: 12 residues. As DNA, the CDR3 is TGTGCCAGCGGACAGCAGAACACTGAAGCTTTCTTT. Translated, it gives CASGQQNTEAFF.

V gene TRBV5-1 combines with J gene TRBJ2-7; 7 positions match TRBD2. Germline lookup yields CDR1 SGHRS and CDR2 YFSETQ. The CDR3 totals 19 residues. V shed 4 bases and J 6 bases; nucleotides not matched to a gene: 25. The CDR3 protein is CASSPGASGSQVGVPEQYF. The CDR3 DNA follows: TGCGCCAGCAGCCCTGGGGCTAGCGGCTCCCAGGTAGGAGTCCCCGAGCAGTACTTC.